This TCR beta chain derives from a study of shared clonotypes between healthy human individuals. In the case of this clone: This specimen includes other DNA sequences encoding the same CDR3.

TCRdb keeps only in-frame clones here, not all; method: immunoSEQ multiplex PCR. Of millions of clones in the sample, roughly 94% were seen once. Sequenced material: naive CD4+ T cells sorted from blood. Subset indicated: CD45RA+ positively selected. The receptor comes from a man between 18 and 35 years old in good health.

The CDR3 sequence: CASSVTSAGPGEQYF. The CDR3 bases are TGTGCCAGCAGCGTTACTAGCGCTGGGCCCGGCGAGCAGTACTTC. The genes are TRBV5-6 and TRBJ2-7; 7 bases map to TRBD2. This CDR3 spans 15 amino acids. The V segment lost 4 bases and the J segment 6 bases; nucleotides outside the gene matches: 13. Germline CDR1 reads SGHDT; CDR2 reads YYEEEE.